A selection of T cell receptor beta chains follows, all from one sample in a study of T cells in localized non-small cell lung cancer. Libraries were prepared by immunoSEQ multiplex PCR; TCRdb keeps only in-frame clonotypes and omits some of them. The profile shows some 31,000 clones, around four fifths of them singletons. The sample consisted of peripheral blood, taken before any cancer treatment. These receptor sequences come from a male donor aged 60 or over with stage II squamous cell lung carcinoma. The CDR3 runs from the conserved cysteine through the conserved F or W. D genes are given only for firm matches. Size tells how often a clone was seen (once, few, many) or the class of an expanded clone, and some rows leave it out.

d_call: .; clone_size: .; cdr3_length: 14; v_call: TRBV5-4; j_call: TRBJ1-6; cdr3_nt: TGTGCCAGCAGCTTTCGACAGTACAATTCACCCCTCCACTTT; cdr3_aa: CASSFRQYNSPLHF
d_call: TRBD1; clone_size: .; cdr3_length: 15; v_call: TRBV2; j_call: TRBJ1-1; cdr3_nt: TGTGCCAGCCAGGGCCGACAGGGGTGGAACACTGAAGCTTTCTTT; cdr3_aa: CASQGRQGWNTEAFF
d_call: TRBD1; clone_size: .; cdr3_length: 16; v_call: TRBV7-2; j_call: TRBJ2-3; cdr3_nt: TGTGCCAGCAGCCAAGGGGGGACAGGACACACAGATACGCAGTATTTT; cdr3_aa: CASSQGGTGHTDTQYF
d_call: TRBD1; clone_size: .; cdr3_length: 13; v_call: TRBV9; j_call: TRBJ1-2; cdr3_nt: TGTGCCAGCAGCCGGGACAGATTCTATGGCTACACCTTC; cdr3_aa: CASSRDRFYGYTF
d_call: .; clone_size: .; cdr3_length: 17; v_call: TRBV10-1; j_call: TRBJ2-3; cdr3_nt: TGCGCCAGCAGTGTTCTCGGAAGCGAAGGGACCACAGATACGCAGTATTTT; cdr3_aa: CASSVLGSEGTTDTQYF
d_call: .; clone_size: .; cdr3_length: 13; v_call: TRBV14; j_call: TRBJ1-1; cdr3_nt: TGTGCCAGCAGCCAAGATTCCGTCACTGAAGCTTTCTTT; cdr3_aa: CASSQDSVTEAFF
d_call: .; clone_size: few; cdr3_length: 11; v_call: TRBV30; j_call: TRBJ2-5; cdr3_nt: TGTGCCTGGAGTGGCCAGTTGACCCAGTACTTC; cdr3_aa: CAWSGQLTQYF
d_call: .; clone_size: .; cdr3_length: 14; v_call: TRBV6-6; j_call: TRBJ1-2; cdr3_nt: TGTGCCAGCAGTTACTCGATGGGCAACTATGGCTACACCTTC; cdr3_aa: CASSYSMGNYGYTF
d_call: .; clone_size: .; cdr3_length: 14; v_call: TRBV10-2; j_call: TRBJ2-3; cdr3_nt: TGCGCCAGCAGACAGGGCCGGGGGACAGATACGCAGTATTTT; cdr3_aa: CASRQGRGTDTQYF
d_call: .; clone_size: .; cdr3_length: 12; v_call: TRBV6-5; j_call: TRBJ1-6; cdr3_nt: TGTGCCAGCAAACAGGTTGATTCACCCCTCCACTTT; cdr3_aa: CASKQVDSPLHF
d_call: TRBD1; clone_size: .; cdr3_length: 14; v_call: TRBV5-1; j_call: TRBJ1-4; cdr3_nt: TGCGCCAGCAGACAAGACAGGGGAGATGAAAAACTGTTTTTT; cdr3_aa: CASRQDRGDEKLFF
d_call: TRBD1; clone_size: .; cdr3_length: 14; v_call: TRBV14; j_call: TRBJ1-2; cdr3_nt: TGTGCCAGCAGCTCTCGGACAGGGAACTATGGCTACACCTTC; cdr3_aa: CASSSRTGNYGYTF
d_call: .; clone_size: few; cdr3_length: 14; v_call: TRBV19; j_call: TRBJ2-3; cdr3_nt: TGTGCCAGTAGTAGGCGGACAGTCACAGATACGCAGTATTTT; cdr3_aa: CASSRRTVTDTQYF
d_call: TRBD2; clone_size: once; cdr3_length: 14; v_call: TRBV5-5; j_call: TRBJ2-3; cdr3_nt: TGTGCCAGCAGCTTGCTACTAGCGGGAGATACGCAGTATTTT; cdr3_aa: CASSLLLAGDTQYF
d_call: TRBD1; clone_size: few; cdr3_length: 14; v_call: TRBV27; j_call: TRBJ2-7; cdr3_nt: TGTGCCAGCAGGGACCAGGACAGGGTCGGCGAGCAGTACTTC; cdr3_aa: CASRDQDRVGEQYF
d_call: .; clone_size: .; cdr3_length: 16; v_call: TRBV5-6; j_call: TRBJ2-1; cdr3_nt: TGTGCCAGCAGCCCGGGTGTGCAGGGAGGCTACAATGAGCAGTTCTTC; cdr3_aa: CASSPGVQGGYNEQFF
d_call: .; clone_size: .; cdr3_length: 13; v_call: TRBV9; j_call: TRBJ1-3; cdr3_nt: TGTGCCAGCAGCGCCGGGGCAGGAAACACCATATATTTT; cdr3_aa: CASSAGAGNTIYF
d_call: TRBD2; clone_size: .; cdr3_length: 17; v_call: TRBV10-3; j_call: TRBJ2-3; cdr3_nt: TGTGCCATCAGTGAGGGTCTGTTTGCGGGAGTGATCGATACGCAGTATTTT; cdr3_aa: CAISEGLFAGVIDTQYF
d_call: .; clone_size: once; cdr3_length: 11; v_call: TRBV7-6; j_call: TRBJ2-7; cdr3_nt: TGTGCCAGCAGCTTAGGGCAGGAGCAGTACTTC; cdr3_aa: CASSLGQEQYF
d_call: .; clone_size: few; cdr3_length: 12; v_call: TRBV6-1; j_call: TRBJ1-5; cdr3_nt: TGTGCCAGCAGGTTAGGGGTTCAGCCCCAGCATTTT; cdr3_aa: CASRLGVQPQHF
d_call: .; clone_size: once; cdr3_length: 15; v_call: TRBV4-2; j_call: TRBJ2-5; cdr3_nt: TGTGCCAGCAGCCAAGCGGGTGACTCCGGAGAGACCCAGTACTTC; cdr3_aa: CASSQAGDSGETQYF
d_call: .; clone_size: .; cdr3_length: 13; v_call: TRBV29-1; j_call: TRBJ1-5; cdr3_nt: TGCAGCGTCACAGTGCGCGGCAATCAGCCCCAGCATTTT; cdr3_aa: CSVTVRGNQPQHF
d_call: .; clone_size: .; cdr3_length: 14; v_call: TRBV7-3; j_call: TRBJ2-3; cdr3_nt: TGTGCCAGCAGCTATCAAGGGCGCACAGATACGCAGTATTTT; cdr3_aa: CASSYQGRTDTQYF
d_call: .; clone_size: few; cdr3_length: 13; v_call: TRBV5-1; j_call: TRBJ1-1; cdr3_nt: TGCGCCAGCAGCTTGAGTGGAGGCACTGAAGCTTTCTTT; cdr3_aa: CASSLSGGTEAFF
d_call: .; clone_size: .; cdr3_length: 15; v_call: TRBV29-1; j_call: TRBJ2-7; cdr3_nt: TGCAGCGCAACTGCCTGGGGCAGGGTGGGCTACGAGCAGTACTTC; cdr3_aa: CSATAWGRVGYEQYF
d_call: TRBD1; clone_size: .; cdr3_length: 15; v_call: TRBV5-1; j_call: TRBJ1-3; cdr3_nt: TGCGCCAGCAGCAACAGGACAGGGGCCGGAAACACCATATATTTT; cdr3_aa: CASSNRTGAGNTIYF
d_call: .; clone_size: .; cdr3_length: 14; v_call: TRBV27; j_call: TRBJ1-2; cdr3_nt: TGTGCCAGCAGTTTTTTCGGGGGCGACTATGGCTACACCTTC; cdr3_aa: CASSFFGGDYGYTF
d_call: .; clone_size: .; cdr3_length: 15; v_call: TRBV11-3; j_call: TRBJ2-2; cdr3_nt: TGTGCCAGCAGCTTAGCTTCAGACAGCACCGGGGAGCTGTTTTTT; cdr3_aa: CASSLASDSTGELFF
d_call: .; clone_size: .; cdr3_length: 14; v_call: TRBV5-1; j_call: TRBJ2-4; cdr3_nt: TGCGCCAGCAGTTTCGGACAGCCGCGGGACATTCAGTACTTC; cdr3_aa: CASSFGQPRDIQYF
d_call: .; clone_size: many; cdr3_length: 14; v_call: TRBV4-2; j_call: TRBJ2-4; cdr3_nt: TGTGCCAGCAGCCAAGAAGATAGCCAGGGCATTCAGTACTTC; cdr3_aa: CASSQEDSQGIQYF
d_call: TRBD1; clone_size: .; cdr3_length: 14; v_call: TRBV18; j_call: TRBJ1-1; cdr3_nt: TGTGCCAGCTCACCCTCGACAGGGTCCACTGAAGCTTTCTTT; cdr3_aa: CASSPSTGSTEAFF
d_call: .; clone_size: .; cdr3_length: 13; v_call: TRBV7-9; j_call: TRBJ2-5; cdr3_nt: TGTGCCAGCAGCTTATCCCTCGGGGAGACCCAGTACTTC; cdr3_aa: CASSLSLGETQYF
d_call: .; clone_size: .; cdr3_length: 13; v_call: TRBV19; j_call: TRBJ1-2; cdr3_nt: TGTGCCAGTAGTGAGGGTGGGAGCGACGGCTACACCTTC; cdr3_aa: CASSEGGSDGYTF
d_call: .; clone_size: .; cdr3_length: 15; v_call: TRBV5-1; j_call: TRBJ2-1; cdr3_nt: TGCGCCAGCAGCTTGGACAGGGCAGACTACAATGAGCAGTTCTTC; cdr3_aa: CASSLDRADYNEQFF
d_call: TRBD1; clone_size: .; cdr3_length: 16; v_call: TRBV9; j_call: TRBJ1-2; cdr3_nt: TGTGCCAGCAGCGTAGGTCGACAGGGGGCATACTATGGCTACACCTTC; cdr3_aa: CASSVGRQGAYYGYTF
d_call: .; clone_size: .; cdr3_length: 16; v_call: TRBV2; j_call: TRBJ2-7; cdr3_nt: TGTGCCAGCAGTGAAACCGGGGTTCGAAGCTCCTACGAGCAGTACTTC; cdr3_aa: CASSETGVRSSYEQYF
d_call: .; clone_size: .; cdr3_length: 14; v_call: TRBV25-1; j_call: TRBJ1-1; cdr3_nt: TGTGCCAGCAGTGAAGTGGACAGACGGACTGAAGCTTTCTTT; cdr3_aa: CASSEVDRRTEAFF
d_call: .; clone_size: once; cdr3_length: 13; v_call: TRBV28; j_call: TRBJ1-1; cdr3_nt: TGTGCCAGCAGTTTGGTCCGAGGGTCTGAAGCTTTCTTT; cdr3_aa: CASSLVRGSEAFF
d_call: TRBD1; clone_size: .; cdr3_length: 14; v_call: TRBV19; j_call: TRBJ1-1; cdr3_nt: TGTGCCAGTAGTATAACAGGGGGCGCGGCTGAAGCTTTCTTT; cdr3_aa: CASSITGGAAEAFF